These 9 T cell receptor beta chains were sequenced from one sample in a study of T cells after yellow fever vaccination. TCRdb re-analysed the 5' RACE reads in MiXCR, keeping a single row per CDR3 protein. The table includes roughly 190,000 distinct CDR3 sequences, 9.5% to 12% detected once. Sequencing used CD8+ T cells sorted from PBMCs, obtained 15 days after the yellow fever booster vaccination. The receptors here all came from a man younger than 30 who received the YFV17D yellow fever vaccine.

This clonotype was observed a few times. The rearrangement uses TRBV19 and TRBJ2-2; TRBD1 might be the D (6 bases). V was shortened by 5 bases and J by 4 bases, with 11 bases between the two germline ends. Germline-derived CDR1 and CDR2 are LNHDA and SQIVND (reference sequence). The CDR3 extends over 14 amino acids. DNA of the CDR3: TGTGCCAGTAGTCCAGGGGCTGTCACCGGGGAGCTGTTTTTT. Amino acids: CASSPGAVTGELFF.

This chain connects TRBV3-1 to TRBJ1-1; D may be TRBD1 (6 bases). The CDR3 is 15 amino acids. Germline V gives CDR1 LGHDT, CDR2 YNNKEL (reference sequence). Trimming shortened V by 0 bases and J by 3 bases, and 11 bases separated the two germline ends. The CDR3 DNA reads TGTGCCAGCAGCCAAGACCCCCGGACAGACACTGAAGCTTTCTTT. Amino acid sequence: CASSQDPRTDTEAFF. The complete variable domain, with remaining parts taken from reference TRBV3-1 and TRBJ1-1, reads DTAVSQTPKYLVTQMGNDKSIKCEQNLGHDTMYWYKQDSKKFLKIMFSYNNKELIINETVPNRFSPKSPDKAHLNLHINSLELGDSAVYFCASSQDPRTDTEAFFGQGTRLTVV.

The chain combines TRBV4-1 with TRBJ2-2; maybe TRBD2 (5 bases). The CDR3 has 13 residues. V lost 3 bases to trimming and J lost 9 bases, with 11 bases between them. Germline V gives CDR1 MGHRA, CDR2 YSYEKL. The DNA for the CDR3 is TGCGCCAGCAGCCACCTCGCGGGCAGGGAGCTGTTTTTT. Its translation: CASSHLAGRELFF.

In this sample, this clonotype turned up a few times. The rearrangement joins TRBV2 to TRBJ1-5; 10 bases are a match to TRBD1. The junction had 2 bases not matched to a gene; V was cut back by 7 bases and J by 5 bases. This CDR3 contains 13 residues. Per germline, CDR1 SNHLY and CDR2 FYNNEI. The DNA of the CDR3 is TGTGCCAGCATGGGACAGGGGCATCAGCCCCAGCATTTT. It codes for CASMGQGHQPQHF.

This clonotype was observed a handful of times. The chain employs TRBV5-1 and TRBJ2-7, with 8 bases fitting TRBD1. V lost 0 bases to trimming and J lost 5 bases; unmatched junction nucleotides: 4. The V gene's germline CDR1 is SGHRS and CDR2 YFSETQ. The CDR3 consists of 14 residues. The CDR3 DNA follows: TGCGCCAGCAGCTTGGTGGACAGGGACCACGAGCAGTACTTC. Translating gives CASSLVDRDHEQYF. Combining the CDR3 with reference TRBV5-1 and TRBJ2-7 gives the whole variable domain KAGVTQTPRYLIKTRGQQVTLSCSPISGHRSVSWYQQTPGQGLQFLFEYFSETQRNKGNFPGRFSGRQFSNSRSEMNVSTLELGDSALYLCASSLVDRDHEQYFGPGTRLTVT.

The chain joins TRBV5-5 to TRBJ2-5; 8 bases align to TRBD1. Germline V gene data show CDR1 as SGHKS and CDR2 as YYEKEE (reference sequence). The CDR3 has 16 residues. The junction had 9 bases not matched to a gene; V was cut back by 0 bases and J by 5 bases. The CDR3 bases are TGTGCCAGCAGCTTGGTCAGGACAGGGCGGAGTGAGACCCAGTACTTC. Protein product: CASSLVRTGRSETQYF.

Details on this clonotype: This may stem from a read error, because a much larger clone lies one nucleotide away. J is TRBJ1-1 and V is TRBV5-1, with D uncertain. Trimming stripped 2 bases from V and 4 bases from J, with 9 bases between. Germline CDR1 is SGHRS and CDR2 is YFSETQ. The CDR3 consists of 13 residues. Written as DNA, the CDR3 is TGCGCCAGCAGCTTTCATCAGACCACTGAAGCTTTCTTT. It yields the protein CASSFHQTTEAFF.

V is TRBV12-3 or TRBV12-4 and J is TRBJ1-3, with D uncertain. Trimming removed 7 bases from V and 3 bases from J, with 4 bases in between. This CDR3 is built from 11 residues. For the CDR3, the DNA is TGTGCCAGCAAGGATGGAAACACCATATATTTT. This codes for CASKDGNTIYF.

The V gene is TRBV4-1, the J gene TRBJ1-2; D remains unclear. Trimming removed 0 bases from V and 3 bases from J, with 8 bases in between. This CDR3 contains 14 residues. Germline V gene data show CDR1 as MGHRA and CDR2 as YSYEKL. CDR3 sequence reads: CASSQDQQHYGYTF. The CDR3 coding sequence is TGCGCCAGCAGCCAAGATCAACAGCACTATGGCTACACCTTC.